Included here is one T cell receptor beta chain sequence, with context. The antigen is not known. V was cut by 6 bases and J by 7 bases, with 22 bases left in between. This CDR3 is 15 amino acids long. This sample is drawn from a study of Graves' ophthalmopathy and Graves' hyperthyroidism. Patients were diagnosed from clinical symptoms, serum thyroxine, TRAb, thyroid ultrasound and orbital computed tomography. Study conclusions and caveats: Distinction of ophthalmopathy from stable hyperthyroidism by a 13-signature model reached almost 90% sensitivity and more than 65% specificity. Blood samples also showed most expanded thyroid clonotypes exceeding 0.001 frequency.

For repertoire sequencing, the TCR beta CDR3 regions were amplified from RNA transcripts. RT-PCR in the first round used HTBI primers; a second-round multiplex PCR followed. TCRdb itself ran the multiplex PCR reads through MiXCR, one entry per CDR3 protein. Here the sample spans some 160,000 distinct CDR3 sequences, approximately 40% being singletons. The specimen was peripheral blood. This receptor was obtained from a man in his thirties or forties with Graves' ophthalmopathy. The V and J genes are TRBV12-3 or TRBV12-4 and TRBJ2-7; D is possibly TRBD2 (5 bases). The CDR3 is CASSPIVGSQREQYF. The CDR3 nucleotides read TGTGCCAGCAGCCCCATAGTAGGGAGTCAGCGGGAGCAGTACTTC.